A single sample is the source of the 14 T cell receptor beta chains below, sequenced in a study of blood T cell repertoires in COVID-19. The repertoire was sequenced with immunoSEQ multiplex PCR; TCRdb's copy has only in-frame clones and lacks some. The data contain roughly 280,000 clones, approximately 86% of them singletons. Sequenced input: peripheral blood. These receptors came from a man in his forties or fifties with active or convalescent COVID-19.

The rearrangement links TRBV27 to TRBJ2-1; D is ambiguous. V lost 7 bases and J 7 bases, leaving 14 bases between the germline ends. CDR3 length: 13 residues. CDR1 is MNHEY and CDR2 is SMNVEV in the germline V gene (reference sequence). In DNA form, the CDR3 reads TGTGCCAGCACCACATTGCAGACAAATGAGCAGTTCTTC. It is translated as CASTTLQTNEQFF.

In this sample, this clone turned up a few times. The chain recombines TRBV2 with TRBJ1-5; no firm D call. The CDR3 covers 15 residues. Germline lookup yields CDR1 SNHLY and CDR2 FYNNEI. V lost 6 bases and J 0 bases, leaving 12 bases between the germline ends. The CDR3 loop is CASRKDSHSNQPQHF. The CDR3 coding sequence is TGTGCCAGCAGGAAGGACTCGCATAGCAATCAGCCCCAGCATTTT.

This clone has just one count. The chain carries TRBV9 and TRBJ1-2; no firm D call. Trimming took 3 bases from V and 8 from J, leaving 14 bases between them. This CDR3 is 13 amino acids long. Germline V gene lookup returns CDR1 SGDLS and CDR2 YYNGEE. The CDR3 sequence is CASSAGNVGGYTF. The CDR3 DNA reads as TGTGCCAGCAGCGCCGGGAACGTCGGCGGCTACACCTTC.

The chain employs TRBV7-3 and TRBJ2-2; 7 bases are shared with TRBD1. This CDR3 contains 16 residues. After removal of 1 base from V and 6 bases from J, the junction contained 8 bases not matched to a gene. Per the germline V gene, CDR1 is SGHTA and CDR2 is FQGTGA. For the CDR3, the DNA is TGTGCCAGCAGCTTAAGGGCAGGGGGAGATTCCGGGGAGCTGTTTTTT. As protein: CASSLRAGGDSGELFF.

Written as DNA, the CDR3 is TGTGCCACCAGTGATTTGGGGACAGGGTTCTACAATGAGCAGTTCTTC. It translates to CATSDLGTGFYNEQFF. The chain combines TRBV24-1 with TRBJ2-1; 9 bases map to TRBD1. Germline trimming cut 0 bases from V and 3 bases from J; bases unmatched to any gene: 2. Germline CDR1 and CDR2: KGHDR and SFDVKD. This CDR3 is 16 amino acids long.

Comments on this clone: The same CDR3 also results from other DNA sequences found in this sample. Written as DNA, the CDR3 is TGTGCCAGCAGCCAAGGTTCAGGCTATGGCTACACCTTC. This encodes CASSQGSGYGYTF. The rearrangement uses TRBV3-1 (or the pseudogene TRBV3-2) and TRBJ1-2; D gene unclear. Trimming took off 1 base at V and 4 bases at J, with 7 bases between the two ends. The CDR3 contains 13 residues. Per germline, CDR1 LGHDT and CDR2 YNNKEL (reference sequence).

The rearrangement uses TRBV19 and TRBJ2-1; possible D gene TRBD2, 5 bases. V was trimmed by 3 bases and J by 1 base, leaving 13 bases between them. Germline V CDR1 and CDR2: LNHDA, SQIVND (reference sequence). This CDR3 has 16 amino acids. The CDR3 DNA reads TGTGCCAGTAGTATCGGGATTGGGCTGTCCTACAATGAGCAGTTCTTC. Its protein product is CASSIGIGLSYNEQFF.

The rearrangement joins TRBV10-3 to TRBJ2-3; maybe TRBD2 (5 bases). The ends were cut back, 6 bases at V and 1 base at J, with 8 bases in the middle. CDR1 is ENHRY, CDR2 SYGVKD, per germline. The CDR3 loop spans 13 amino acids. The CDR3 nucleotides read TGTGCCATCAGGGTTAGCGGCACAGATACGCAGTATTTT. Its protein is CAIRVSGTDTQYF.

The V gene is TRBV10-3, the J gene TRBJ1-1, with a weak D call TRBD1 (6 bases). This CDR3 has 14 amino acids. The ends were cut back, 6 bases at V and 1 base at J, with 12 bases in the middle. Germline values: CDR1 ENHRY, CDR2 SYGVKD. CDR3 nucleotide sequence: TGTGCCATCAGCCCCGGGACACCGAACACTGAAGCTTTCTTT. Its protein product is CAISPGTPNTEAFF.

The gene calls are TRBV24-1 and TRBJ2-5; 8 nucleotides line up with TRBD1. V lost 7 bases, J lost 3 bases, and 12 bases stayed unmatched. The CDR3 is made up of 16 amino acids. CDR1 is KGHDR, CDR2 SFDVKD, per germline. The CDR3 DNA reads as TGTGCCACCAGCAACACGGACAGGGCGCTAGAAGAGACCCAGTACTTC. It translates to CATSNTDRALEETQYF.

This chain connects TRBV7-6 to TRBJ1-6; no reliable D call. This CDR3 region has 15 residues. Germline CDR1 is SGHVS and CDR2 is FNYEAQ. Trimming took 1 base from V and 10 from J, leaving 14 bases between them. The CDR3, as DNA: TGTGCCAGCAGCTTAGTCCGCAGAGGTGGATCACCCCTCCACTTT. This gives the protein CASSLVRRGGSPLHF.

The rearrangement joins TRBV3-1 (or the pseudogene TRBV3-2) to TRBJ2-1, with 12 bases matching TRBD2. V was clipped by 4 bases and J by 9 bases; unmatched bases: 13. Germline-derived CDR1 and CDR2 are LGHDT and YNNKEL (reference sequence). The CDR3 length is 17 residues. CDR3 nucleotides: TGTGCCAGCAGCCCGTGGGCTAGCGGGGGGGGGCAGGGTGAGCAGTTCTTC. Encoded protein: CASSPWASGGGQGEQFF.

This sequence joins TRBV12-5 and TRBJ1-2, with D uncertain. CDR3 size: 13 residues. The V end lost 6 bases, the J end lost 6 bases, and 14 bases lay between the germline ends. Germline-derived CDR1 and CDR2 are LGHNT and FRNRAP. Written as DNA, the CDR3 is TGTGCTAGTGGCCCCCCGGGGATGGATGGCTACACCTTC. Protein product: CASGPPGMDGYTF.

The CDR3 DNA reads as TGTGCCAGCAGCCACGACAGGGTTTGGGAGACCCAGTACTTC. Protein product: CASSHDRVWETQYF. The chain carries TRBV3-1 (or the pseudogene TRBV3-2) and TRBJ2-5; 7 positions agree with TRBD1. CDR1 and CDR2 from the germline V gene are LGHDT and YNNKEL (reference sequence). CDR3 length: 14 amino acids. Losses at the gene ends were 3 bases for V and 5 bases for J; bases not matched to a gene: 6.